These 22 T cell receptor beta chains originate from one sample sequenced in a study of tumor-infiltrating lymphocytes in primary liver carcinoma. From approximately 550 ng of total RNA, TCR beta-specific cDNA was reverse-transcribed using a constant-region primer. Investigators got TCR beta libraries out of three nested multiplex PCR rounds, done with slightly modified ARM-PCR. Running 10 cycles apiece, the first two PCR rounds relied on TRBV1-TRBV30 forward primers together with a C-beta reverse primer. Using its own MiXCR run on the multiplex PCR reads, TCRdb lists one record per CDR3 protein. The table lists around 330,000 distinct CDR3 sequences, about 62% of them singletons, with roughly 9% in the top ten. The source of the blood RNA was unsorted whole blood, and germline DNA was extracted as well. The sample was peripheral blood. The source is a man between 35 and 55 years old with primary liver carcinoma and hepatitis B virus infection.

As to this clonotype: Given a much more abundant clone one base away, this may be a read error. This rearrangement joins TRBV6-6 to TRBJ2-1; 9 bases match TRBD2. CDR3 size: 15 residues. The germline V gene has CDR1 MNHNY and CDR2 SVGAGI (reference sequence). The CDR3 sequence is CASRRTSGPYNKQFF. The DNA for the CDR3 is TGTGCCAGCAGGCGTACTAGCGGGCCCTACAATAAGCAGTTCTTC.

As to this clonotype: Being one base from a much bigger clone, this may be a read error. This rearrangement joins TRBV25-1 to TRBJ2-3; no definite D call. Germline assignment: CDR1 MGHDK and CDR2 SYGVNS. With 6 bases removed from V and 2 bases from J, the gap between germline ends came to 3 bases. CDR3 length equals 11 residues. The CDR3 loop is CASSTTDTQYF. DNA of the CDR3: TGTGCCAGCAGCACCACAGATACGCAGTATTTT.

Turning to this clonotype: Just one base apart from a much larger clone, this may be a read error. The chain joins TRBV6-2 or TRBV6-3 to TRBJ2-7; TRBD1 is a possible D gene (6 bases). V was trimmed by 6 bases and J by 4 bases, leaving 16 bases between them. The germline CDR1 and CDR2 sequences are MNHEY and SVGEGT. The CDR3 is made up of 14 amino acids. CDR3 nucleotides: TGTGCCAGCAGAGTTGGACAGAGGAATTACGAGCAGTACTTC. This sequence encodes CASRVGQRNYEQYF.

The CDR3 DNA reads as TGTGCCAGCAGTCATGGACAGGGGGTGGACATTCAGTACTTC. Its translation: CASSHGQGVDIQYF. This chain links TRBV7-9 with TRBJ2-4, with 10 bases identical to TRBD1. Germline values: CDR1 SEHNR, CDR2 FQNEAQ (reference sequence). The V and J ends lost 6 bases and 8 bases, in that order; junction bases with no gene match: 7. This CDR3 comprises 14 residues.

Turning to this clonotype: The junction differs from germline at one of its ends, possibly a read error. The chain employs TRBV28 and TRBJ2-4, with unresolved D. Germline assignment: CDR1 MDHEN and CDR2 SYDVKM. The CDR3 is made up of 16 amino acids. This chain's CDR3 is CASCFGIPLGKDIQYF. CDR3 bases: TGTGCCAGCTGTTTCGGAATTCCCTTGGGCAAAGACATTCAGTACTTC.

This clonotype was seen ten or more times. The chain recombines TRBV29-1 with TRBJ2-1; D is possibly TRBD1 or TRBD2 (5 bases each). Germline values: CDR1 SQVTM, CDR2 ANQGSEA. V lost 7 bases and J 8 bases, leaving 18 bases between the germline ends. The CDR3 covers 13 residues. Here the CDR3 DNA reads TGCAGCGGCCGGGACCCCCGGTCGGATGAGCAGTTCTTC. It is translated as CSGRDPRSDEQFF.

A remark on this clonotype: Just one base apart from a much larger clone, this may be a read error. The chain recombines TRBV4-2 with TRBJ2-7; D perhaps matches TRBD1 (6 bases). The CDR3 contains 13 residues. Germline V gene sequence: CDR1 LGHNA, CDR2 YNFKEQ. DNA for the CDR3: TGTGACAGCAGCGAGAACAGGGTAGGCGAGCAGTACTTC. This gives the protein CDSSENRVGEQYF.

V and J are TRBV12-3 or TRBV12-4 and TRBJ2-2, with 10 positions matching TRBD2. The CDR3 totals 16 residues. With V trimmed by 3 bases and J by 7 bases, 8 bases remained unmatched. The CDR3 sequence is CASSFGLAVDNGELFF. The CDR3 coding sequence is TGTGCCAGCAGTTTTGGACTAGCGGTAGATAACGGGGAGCTGTTTTTT.

In the case of this clonotype: A read error is possible here, since a much larger clone lies one base away. J is TRBJ2-7 and V is TRBV6-2 or TRBV6-3, with 10 positions matching TRBD2. CDR3 length: 13 residues. Germline V gives CDR1 MNHEY, CDR2 SVGEGT. Losses at the gene ends were 9 bases for V and 4 bases for J; bases not matched to a gene: 6. The CDR3 reads CARRLTSGYEQYF. The CDR3 DNA sequence: TGTGCCAGAAGGCTGACTAGCGGGTACGAGCAGTACTTC.

In the case of this clonotype: The junction differs from germline at one of its ends, possibly a read error. The V gene is TRBV11-3, the J gene TRBJ2-3; 7 nucleotides agree with TRBD2. The CDR3 covers 16 residues. From germline, CDR1 is SGHNT and CDR2 YENEEA. In nucleotides, the CDR3 is TGTGCTAGCAGCCGAGGGTCCGGCGGGAGCACAGATGCGCAGTATTTT. This sequence encodes CASSRGSGGSTDAQYF.

There are many counts of this clonotype. The V and J genes are TRBV11-3 and TRBJ2-5; no firm D call. Germline V gives CDR1 SGHNT, CDR2 YENEEA. Trimming left V 1 base short and J 5 bases short, with 8 bases between. There are 13 residues in the CDR3. CDR3: CASSLVFRETQYF. CDR3 coding DNA: TGTGCCAGCAGCTTAGTCTTTCGGGAGACCCAGTACTTC.

As to this clonotype: This may be a read error: a much more frequent sequence differs by one nucleotide. This chain joins TRBV6-5 and TRBJ2-3; 10 bases line up with TRBD2. The germline V gene has CDR1 MNHEY and CDR2 SVGAGI. The CDR3 spans 15 residues. CDR3 nucleotide sequence: TGTGCCTGCAGTTACGGGACTAGCGACACAGATACGCAGTATTTT. It specifies CACSYGTSDTDTQYF.

This clonotype has a count of ten or more. The chain uses TRBV6-1 and TRBJ1-4; 7 bases are a match to TRBD1. The germline gives CDR1 MNHNS, CDR2 SASEGT. The CDR3 covers 14 residues. Trimming at V came to 2 bases and at J to 5 bases, leaving 2 bases not matched to a gene. This CDR3 is CASSELTGNEKLFF. CDR3 sequence (DNA): TGTGCCAGCAGTGAACTGACAGGGAATGAAAAACTGTTTTTT.

In the case of this clonotype: The conserved phenylalanine or tryptophan is not found at the CDR3 terminus, so this likely reflects a read error. The chain couples TRBV6-5 to TRBJ2-2; the match to TRBD1 covers 10 bases. This CDR3 has 18 amino acids. The germline CDR1 and CDR2 sequences are MNHEY and SVGAGI. The CDR3 loop is CAGRKGQGFGLNTGELFI. The CDR3 DNA sequence: TGTGCCGGCAGGAAGGGACAGGGGTTTGGGTTGAACACCGGGGAGCTGTTTATT.

As for this clonotype: At one end the junction does not follow the germline gene, possibly because of a read error. This chain links TRBV7-3 with TRBJ2-3, with TRBD2 identical over 7 bases. The CDR3 contains 15 residues. Per germline, CDR1 SGHTA and CDR2 FQGTGA. CDR3 in amino acids: CTSGMGLGSADTQYF. For the CDR3, the DNA is TGTACCAGCGGGATGGGGTTGGGATCGGCAGATACGCAGTATTTT.

This clonotype is categorized as medium-sized. In DNA form, the CDR3 reads TGTGCCAGCAGCTTAGAGCAAGGACAGGGGGGTGAGCAGTTCTTC. Amino acids: CASSLEQGQGGEQFF. This rearrangement joins TRBV11-2 to TRBJ2-1; 10 positions agree with TRBD1. The CDR3 has 15 residues. Trimming took 0 bases from V and 9 from J; bases not matched to a gene: 5. Per germline, CDR1 SGHAT and CDR2 FQNNGV.

Details on this clonotype: A much larger clone differs from this one at a single base, so this may be a read error. The CDR3 reads CASSPGTSSFYDEQFF. CDR3 nucleotides: TGCGCCAGCAGCCCCGGGACTAGCAGCTTCTACGATGAGCAGTTCTTC. The chain links TRBV4-1 to TRBJ2-1; TRBD2 matches at 9 bases. CDR3 length equals 16 residues. Germline loops: CDR1 MGHRA, CDR2 YSYEKL.

The rearrangement joins TRBV28 to TRBJ1-2; no clear D. This CDR3 has 13 amino acids. CDR1 is MDHEN and CDR2 is SYDVKM in the germline V gene. V was clipped by 2 bases and J by 8 bases, with 12 bases between them. CDR3 nucleotides: TGTGCCAGCAGTTTAATGGCTGGTAGGGGCTACACCTTC. This codes for CASSLMAGRGYTF.

The V and J genes are TRBV28 and TRBJ2-5; D gene ambiguous. CDR3 length equals 13 residues. The germline V and J ends were trimmed by 2 bases and 5 bases, with 9 bases remaining between them. From germline, CDR1 is MDHEN and CDR2 SYDVKM. The CDR3 region is CASSLGVLETQYF. The CDR3 nucleotides read TGTGCCAGCAGTTTAGGGGTTTTGGAGACCCAGTACTTC. The whole variable domain, remainder taken from reference TRBV28 and TRBJ2-5, is DVKVTQSSRYLVKRTGEKVFLECVQDMDHENMFWYRQDPGLGLRLIYFSYDVKMKEKGDIPEGYSVSREKKERFSLILESASTNQTSMYLCASSLGVLETQYFGPGTRLLVL.

Of note for this clonotype: One end of the junction does not line up with germline, which may come from a read error. The chain joins TRBV6-1 to TRBJ2-7, with 8 bases that match TRBD1. CDR1 is MNHNS, CDR2 SASEGT, per germline. This CDR3 comprises 16 residues. The CDR3 bases are TGTGCCATCAGTGAAGGATCCGGGGACAGGACCTGCGAGCAGTACTTC. It yields the protein CAISEGSGDRTCEQYF.

This clonotype was observed at least ten times. The V gene is TRBV6-2 or TRBV6-3, the J gene TRBJ2-7; the D gene is possibly TRBD1 (5 bases). This CDR3 has 12 amino acids. Germline loops: CDR1 MNHEY, CDR2 SVGEGT. V lost 10 bases and J lost 4, with 14 bases in between. Here the CDR3 DNA reads TGTGCCACCCAGACAGTGCGGTACGAGCAGTACTTC. Translation: CATQTVRYEQYF.

The rearrangement joins TRBV30 to TRBJ1-2; possibly TRBD1 for D (5 bases). Germline loops: CDR1 GTSNPN, CDR2 SVGIG (reference sequence). The CDR3 runs 12 residues. V dropped 2 bases and J dropped 4 bases, with 8 bases sitting between them. CDR3 in amino acids: CAWSNTGYGYTF. DNA for the CDR3: TGTGCCTGGAGTAACACAGGCTATGGCTACACCTTC.